This T cell receptor beta chain was recovered during a study of CD8 T cells in ankylosing spondylitis. Study-wide results and caveats: There were earlier reports of some motif variants in reactive arthritis synovial fluid and blood. In ankylosing spondylitis blood, a motif of roughly eight highly homologous TCR beta variants appeared characteristic.

Of note for this clonotype: As yet, its antigen is unknown.

TCRdb ran MiXCR on the 5' RACE reads and lists one entry per CDR3 protein. The data show some 800,000 distinct CDR3 sequences, roughly 12% seen once. Trimming shortened V by 1 base and J by 4 bases, and 7 bases separated the two germline ends. Germline V gene data show CDR1 as LGHNA and CDR2 as YSLEER. The CDR3 is 13 amino acids. This sequence was found in a male donor with ankylosing spondylitis. The rearrangement links TRBV4-3 to TRBJ1-2; D is unclear. What was sequenced was blood, either unsorted or a sorted T cell fraction (not recorded which). The chain's CDR3 is CASSQVGSYGYTF. The CDR3 DNA sequence: TGCGCCAGCAGCCAAGTGGGCAGCTATGGCTACACCTTC.